These 19 T cell receptor beta chains came from one sample sequenced in a study of CD8 T cells in ankylosing spondylitis. Their antigens remain unidentified. TCRdb re-analysed the 5' RACE reads in MiXCR, keeping a single row per CDR3 protein. The table lists hundreds of thousands of distinct CDR3 sequences, 12% of them singletons. Study findings and constraints: Roughly eight highly homologous variants made up a TCR beta motif that seemed to typify ankylosing spondylitis blood.

Sequenced material: blood, either unsorted or a sorted T cell fraction (not recorded which). The receptors were gathered from a male donor with ankylosing spondylitis.

In this sample, this clonotype turned up many times. V and J are TRBV29-1 and TRBJ2-7; 10 nucleotides agree with TRBD1. The CDR3 contains 13 residues. CDR1 and CDR2 from the germline V gene are SQVTM and ANQGSEA. The V segment lost 4 bases and the J segment 3 bases; nucleotides outside the gene matches: 3. In nucleotides, the CDR3 is TGCAGCGTTGGGGGACAGGGGAACTACGAGCAGTACTTC. As protein: CSVGGQGNYEQYF.

This clonotype was seen more than once but under ten times. One end of the junction varies from germline; a read error may be responsible. The rearrangement joins TRBV12-3 or TRBV12-4 to TRBJ1-1; TRBD1 matches at 8 bases. The CDR3 is made up of 16 amino acids. CDR3 bases: TGTTCCAGCAGTGCCCAGGGGGCGCCTGGTTTAGTTTTAGCTTTCTTT. Translation gives CSSSAQGAPGLVLAFF.

A few counts support this clonotype. V is TRBV27 and J is TRBJ1-1; tentatively, D is TRBD1 (5 bases). Germline V gene lookup returns CDR1 MNHEY and CDR2 SMNVEV (reference sequence). V gave up 7 bases and J gave up 4 bases, with 10 bases separating them. This CDR3 contains 12 residues. The CDR3 sequence: CASTARGTEAFF. DNA for the CDR3: TGTGCCAGCACTGCGAGGGGCACTGAAGCTTTCTTT.

The chain has TRBV28 and TRBJ2-1, with 9 nucleotides matching TRBD1. Unmatched junction bases numbered 7, after V lost 2 bases and J lost 5 bases. CDR1 and CDR2 from the germline V gene are MDHEN and SYDVKM. The CDR3 loop spans 16 amino acids. CDR3 amino acids: CASSLGPGQGHNEQFF. CDR3 coding DNA: TGTGCCAGCAGTTTAGGTCCGGGACAGGGCCACAATGAGCAGTTCTTC.

The table lists this clonotype with a few counts. V is TRBV7-8 and J is TRBJ2-7; the D is unclear. This CDR3 region has 13 residues. Trimming cost V 5 bases and J 3 bases, with 11 bases left between them. Germline CDR1 is SGHVS and CDR2 is FQNEAQ. CDR3 residues: CASSENPGYEQYF. For the CDR3, the DNA is TGTGCCAGCAGCGAAAACCCGGGCTACGAGCAGTACTTC. Supplemented by reference TRBV7-8 and TRBJ2-7, the full variable domain reads GAGVSQSPRYKVAKRGQDVALRCDPISGHVSLFWYQQALGQGPEFLTYFQNEAQLDKSGLPSDRFFAERPEGSVSTLKIQRTQQEDSAVYLCASSENPGYEQYFGPGTRLTVT.

This chain joins TRBV29-1 and TRBJ2-3, with D unresolved. V was trimmed by 5 bases and J by 0 bases, leaving 3 bases between them. The CDR3 contains 11 residues. Germline CDR1 SQVTM, CDR2 ANQGSEA. For the CDR3, the DNA is TGCAGCGTTCAGAGCACAGATACGCAGTATTTT. Its protein is CSVQSTDTQYF.

This chain connects TRBV11-1 to TRBJ2-1; no clear D. The germline V gene encodes CDR1 SGHAT and CDR2 FQDESV (reference sequence). V gave up 3 bases and J gave up 7 bases, with 16 bases separating them. This CDR3 is built from 15 residues. DNA of the CDR3: TGTGCCAGCAGCTTTTGGCCGTCCGTAGGAAATGAGCAGTTCTTC. Protein sequence: CASSFWPSVGNEQFF.

This clonotype was observed a few times. The chain uses TRBV9 and TRBJ1-1; TRBD1 is a possible D gene (6 bases). Per germline, CDR1 SGDLS and CDR2 YYNGEE. Trimming pared 7 bases from V and 3 bases from J, leaving 19 bases between. The length of the CDR3 is 15 residues. CDR3 sequence (DNA): TGTGCCAGCGGGGGGCGGGGGCCCGTCGACACTGAAGCTTTCTTT. This codes for CASGGRGPVDTEAFF.

This chain uses TRBV7-2 with TRBJ2-5; the match to TRBD2 covers 9 bases. The junction had 9 bases not matched to a gene; V was cut back by 3 bases and J by 4 bases. The CDR3 loop spans 16 amino acids. Germline V gene sequence: CDR1 SGHTA, CDR2 FQGNSA. The CDR3 reads CASSLRYLAGTETQYF. In DNA form, the CDR3 reads TGTGCCAGCAGCTTGAGGTACCTAGCGGGGACAGAGACCCAGTACTTC. Together with reference TRBV7-2 and TRBJ2-5, the CDR3 gives the full variable domain: GAGVSQSPSNKVTEKGKDVELRCDPISGHTALYWYRQSLGQGLEFLIYFQGNSAPDKSGLPSDRFSAERTGGSVSTLTIQRTQQEDSAVYLCASSLRYLAGTETQYFGPGTRLLVL.

This clonotype was counted ten times or more. This chain connects TRBV6-5 to TRBJ2-7; D is unclear. CDR3 length: 12 amino acids. The V gene's germline CDR1 is MNHEY and CDR2 SVGAGI. The ends were cut back, 7 bases at V and 4 bases at J, with 11 bases in the middle. The CDR3 reads CASTSREYEQYF. The CDR3 DNA reads as TGTGCCAGCACCTCGCGTGAGTACGAGCAGTACTTC.

This clonotype has at least ten counts. This chain uses TRBV20-1 with TRBJ2-3; 7 bases are shared with TRBD1. The CDR3 length is 16 residues. Looked up from germline, CDR1 is DFQATT and CDR2 is SNEGSKA (reference sequence). J was trimmed by 2 bases and V by 2 bases; bases with no gene match: 10. CDR3 in amino acids: CSARFATGAPTDTQYF. The CDR3 bases are TGCAGTGCTAGATTTGCCACAGGGGCCCCCACAGATACGCAGTATTTT.

Many counts were recorded for this clonotype. The J gene is TRBJ2-1, the V gene TRBV24-1, with D hard to call. V was clipped by 0 bases and J by 9 bases, with 8 bases between them. This CDR3 comprises 13 residues. Germline CDR1 is KGHDR and CDR2 is SFDVKD. The CDR3 coding sequence is TGTGCCACCAGTGATTTGCTGGCGAGTGAGCAGTTCTTC. Translation gives CATSDLLASEQFF.

This clonotype was detected ten times or more. This chain joins TRBV7-2 and TRBJ1-1; tentative D call: TRBD1 (5 bases). Trimming took 5 bases from V and 1 from J, leaving 17 bases between them. The CDR3 has 16 amino acids. Germline V CDR1 and CDR2: SGHTA, FQGNSA. For the CDR3, the DNA is TGTGCCAGCAGCAGGGATCCGGGACGATCGAACACTGAAGCTTTCTTT. Its translation is CASSRDPGRSNTEAFF.

This clonotype has at least ten counts. The rearrangement joins TRBV7-2 to TRBJ2-5; D remains ambiguous. Trimming cost V 5 bases and J 0 bases, with 7 bases left between them. CDR1 is SGHTA and CDR2 is FQGNSA in the germline V gene. The CDR3 contains 13 residues. CDR3 sequence reads: CASSKSNQETQYF. CDR3 DNA: TGTGCCAGCAGCAAATCCAACCAAGAGACCCAGTACTTC.

Concerning this clonotype itself: Germline and junction disagree at one end, which may indicate a read error. This chain joins TRBV5-5 and TRBJ2-1, with D possibly called TRBD1 or TRBD2 (6 bases each). Germline assignment: CDR1 SGHKS and CDR2 YYEKEE (reference sequence). The CDR3 contains 14 residues. CDR3 sequence reads: CAISPGGLCNEQFF. CDR3 nucleotides: TGTGCCATCAGCCCTGGGGGGCTCTGCAATGAGCAGTTCTTC.

The chain is built from TRBV3-1 and TRBJ2-1, with D hard to call. The germline V and J ends were trimmed by 0 bases and 2 bases, with 8 bases remaining between them. Germline CDR1 reads LGHDT; CDR2 reads YNNKEL (reference sequence). The CDR3 has 15 amino acids. This CDR3 is CASSQDVETYNEQFF. For the CDR3, the DNA is TGTGCCAGCAGCCAAGATGTGGAAACCTACAATGAGCAGTTCTTC.

This clonotype was counted only a few times. The CDR3 DNA reads as TGTGCCAGCTCACCATCAGGCCTAGATTCACCCCTCCACTTT. Translation: CASSPSGLDSPLHF. The chain couples TRBV18 to TRBJ1-6; D not resolved. V was pared by 2 bases and J by 8 bases, with 10 bases between. The CDR3 extends over 14 amino acids. Per the germline V gene, CDR1 is KGHSH and CDR2 is LQKENI. The complete variable domain, with remaining parts taken from reference TRBV18 and TRBJ1-6, reads NAGVMQNPRHLVRRRGQEARLRCSPMKGHSHVYWYRQLPEEGLKFMVYLQKENIIDESGMPKERFSAEFPKEGPSILRIQQVVRGDSAAYFCASSPSGLDSPLHFGNGTRLTVT.

This clonotype was detected only a few times. V usage is TRBV28 and J usage is TRBJ1-4; D ambiguous. The CDR3 has 12 amino acids. Trimming cost V 8 bases and J 0 bases, with 4 bases left between them. In germline, CDR1 is MDHEN, CDR2 SYDVKM. CDR3 in amino acids: CASATTNEKLFF. As DNA, the CDR3 is TGTGCCAGCGCCACAACTAATGAAAAACTGTTTTTT.

The gene calls are TRBV6-2 or TRBV6-3 and TRBJ1-5, with no clear D. Germline V gene data show CDR1 as MNHEY and CDR2 as SVGEGT. The CDR3 covers 14 residues. Trimming removed 6 bases from V and 3 bases from J, with 12 bases in between. CDR3 in DNA: TGTGCCAGCAGAAGAACGGGTTACAATCAGCCCCAGCATTTT. It specifies CASRRTGYNQPQHF.